The 8 T cell receptor beta chains below come from one sample, sequenced in a study of blood T cell repertoires in COVID-19. Some clones are missing from TCRdb's copy, which holds only in-frame ones; the method was immunoSEQ multiplex PCR. The table shows tens of thousands of clones, with approximately 80% occurring only once. What was sequenced was peripheral blood. The receptors were gathered from a woman of 80 years or more with active or convalescent COVID-19.

The chain has TRBV6-2 or TRBV6-3 and TRBJ1-5, with 12 bases fitting TRBD1. V lost 2 bases and J lost 6; bases outside the gene matches: 11. The germline V gene encodes CDR1 MNHEY and CDR2 SVGEGT. This CDR3 is 18 amino acids long. The CDR3 region is CASSYRGQGAQEGQPQHF. Written as DNA, the CDR3 is TGTGCCAGCAGTTACAGGGGACAGGGGGCGCAGGAAGGTCAGCCCCAGCATTTT.

The chain uses TRBV14 and TRBJ2-7; D may be TRBD1 (5 bases). There are 12 residues in the CDR3. The V gene's germline CDR1 is SGHDN and CDR2 FVKESK. V was trimmed by 4 bases and J by 4 bases, leaving 8 bases between them. The CDR3 protein is CASSPQDYEQYF. CDR3 sequence (DNA): TGTGCCAGCAGCCCACAGGATTACGAGCAGTACTTC.

This chain joins TRBV7-8 and TRBJ1-4, with D maybe TRBD1 (5 bases). Germline assignment: CDR1 SGHVS and CDR2 FQNEAQ. Trimming removed 5 bases at V and 4 bases at J, with 17 bases between. The CDR3 sequence is 16 residues long. CDR3 residues: CASSPTPGTDNEKLFF. Here the CDR3 DNA reads TGTGCCAGCAGCCCCACTCCCGGGACTGATAATGAAAAACTGTTTTTT.

The rearrangement links TRBV7-9 to TRBJ1-1; no firm D call. The CDR3 is 13 residues long. Trimming removed 3 bases from V and 1 base from J, with 6 bases in between. CDR1 is SEHNR, CDR2 FQNEAQ, per germline (reference sequence). The CDR3 DNA reads as TGTGCCAGCAGCTTTAGACAGAACACTGAAGCTTTCTTT. Encoded protein: CASSFRQNTEAFF.

The rearrangement links TRBV27 to TRBJ2-2; D remains unclear. Germline CDR1 MNHEY, CDR2 SMNVEV (reference sequence). V shed 2 bases and J shed 3 bases, with 19 bases lying between them. This CDR3 is built from 18 residues. CDR3 protein: CASSLAPSSYLDTGELFF. The CDR3, as DNA: TGTGCCAGCAGTTTAGCGCCCTCTAGTTATCTCGACACCGGGGAGCTGTTTTTT.

The chain recombines TRBV6-1 with TRBJ2-7, with 7 positions matching TRBD2. CDR1 MNHNS and CDR2 SASEGT come from the germline V gene. The CDR3 length is 16 residues. V shed 4 bases and J 4 bases; nucleotides not matched to a gene: 13. CDR3 DNA: TGTGCCAGCAGTGGGGGGGGTTTCACTAATAAATACGAGCAGTACTTC. This encodes CASSGGGFTNKYEQYF.

The chain has TRBV5-1 and TRBJ2-2; TRBD1 is a possible D gene (5 bases). Germline CDR1 and CDR2: SGHRS and YFSETQ. Between the trimmed V and J ends, which lost 3 bases and 3 bases, there was a span of 9 bases. The CDR3 is 14 amino acids. The DNA for the CDR3 is TGCGCCAGCAGCTCAGGGTTGGACACCGGGGAGCTGTTTTTT. Amino acid sequence: CASSSGLDTGELFF.

This chain uses TRBV21-1 with TRBJ1-1; TRBD1, the table's D call, lacks a check against the DNA. TRBV21-1 is shown as a pseudogene. The CDR3 extends over 16 amino acids. The CDR3 protein is CASSRNRVGPVAEAFF. The CDR3, as DNA: TGTGCCAGCAGCAGAAACAGGGTTGGTCCCGTGGCTGAAGCTTTCTTT.